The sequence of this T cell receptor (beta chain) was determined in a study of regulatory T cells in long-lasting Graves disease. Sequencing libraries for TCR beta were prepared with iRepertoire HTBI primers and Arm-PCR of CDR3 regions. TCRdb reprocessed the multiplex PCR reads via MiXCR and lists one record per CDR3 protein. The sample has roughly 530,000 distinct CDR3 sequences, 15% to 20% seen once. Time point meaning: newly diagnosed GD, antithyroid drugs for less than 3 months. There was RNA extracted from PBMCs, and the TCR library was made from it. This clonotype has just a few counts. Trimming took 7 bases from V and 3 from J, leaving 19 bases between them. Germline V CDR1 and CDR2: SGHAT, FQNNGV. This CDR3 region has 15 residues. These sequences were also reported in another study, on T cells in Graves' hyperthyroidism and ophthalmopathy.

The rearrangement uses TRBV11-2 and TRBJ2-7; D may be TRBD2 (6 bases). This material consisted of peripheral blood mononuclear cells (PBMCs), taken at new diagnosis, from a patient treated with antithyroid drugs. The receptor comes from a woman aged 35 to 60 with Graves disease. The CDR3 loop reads CASTQSGVLHYEQYF. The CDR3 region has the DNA TGTGCCAGCACCCAATCGGGGGTCCTTCACTACGAGCAGTACTTC.